The TCR beta chain under discussion was sequenced for a study of regulatory T cells in long-lasting Graves disease. Study-level information: New Graves' disease cases had less than 3 months of antithyroid drugs. Whole-study results and caveats: New patients shared 800 to 1,000 public clonotypes, fewer than the roughly 2,700 shared by persistent patients. Persistent cases of Graves' showed reduced TCR diversity relative to newly diagnosed patients. There were preferences for TRBV28, TRBJ1-2 and TRBJ2-5 in persistent disease.

CDR3 regions were amplified by Arm-PCR using iRepertoire HTBI primers to build TCR beta libraries. Each CDR3 protein is one row after TCRdb ran MiXCR on the multiplex PCR reads. Found here are some 250,000 distinct CDR3 sequences, around 16% of them singletons; the top ten hold around 20%. As to time point: newly diagnosed GD, antithyroid drugs for less than 3 months. Extracted PBMC RNA gave rise to the TCR library. The CDR3 is made up of 13 amino acids. Trimming took 3 bases from V and 5 from J, leaving 11 bases between them. The germline CDR1 and CDR2 sequences are ENHRY and SYGVKD. Ten or more counts support this clonotype. The antigen is undetermined.

This clonotype was sampled from a female donor with Graves disease. The material was peripheral blood mononuclear cells (PBMCs), obtained at new diagnosis, from a patient treated with antithyroid drugs. The V and J genes are TRBV10-3 and TRBJ2-7, with D unclear. CDR3 sequence: CAISESEYHEQYF. The CDR3 nucleotides read TGTGCCATCAGTGAATCAGAATACCACGAGCAGTACTTC.